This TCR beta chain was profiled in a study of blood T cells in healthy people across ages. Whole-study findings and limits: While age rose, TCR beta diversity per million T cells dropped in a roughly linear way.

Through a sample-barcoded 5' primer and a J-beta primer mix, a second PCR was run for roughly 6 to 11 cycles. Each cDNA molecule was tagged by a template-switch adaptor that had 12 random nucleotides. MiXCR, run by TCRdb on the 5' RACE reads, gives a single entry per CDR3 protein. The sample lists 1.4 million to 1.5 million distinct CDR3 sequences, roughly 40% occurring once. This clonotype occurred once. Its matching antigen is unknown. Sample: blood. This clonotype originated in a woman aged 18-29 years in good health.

CDR3 bases: TGTGCCAGCAGCCACATTTCGAGGGTTAGCTACAATGAGCAGTTCTTC. This encodes CASSHISRVSYNEQFF. The V call is TRBV3-1, the J call TRBJ2-1, with D possibly matching TRBD2 (5 bases). The CDR3 spans 16 residues. In germline, CDR1 is LGHDT, CDR2 YNNKEL (reference sequence). Deletions cut 3 bases from V and 3 bases from J, with 15 bases between.